The present TCR beta chain was sequenced within a study of STAT5B mutations in CD4+ large granular lymphocyte leukemia. This clone was detected a few times. The CDR3 is 16 residues long. After removal of 4 bases from V and 7 bases from J, the junction contained 12 bases not matched to a gene. Germline CDR1 LGHNA, CDR2 YNFKEQ. TCRdb's copy holds only in-frame clones and misses some; the assay was immunoSEQ multiplex PCR. Of about 24,000 clones in the sample, about two thirds are singletons; the top ten hold less than 0.85%. Sequencing input: CD4+ T cells from blood buffy coats. The sequence derives from a human donor in good health. This chain connects TRBV4-2 to TRBJ2-1; TRBD2 agrees at 8 bases. The CDR3 DNA sequence: TGTGCCAGCAGCCTAAACCACCGGGGGGGACGGAATGAGCAGTTCTTC. Its protein product is CASSLNHRGGRNEQFF.